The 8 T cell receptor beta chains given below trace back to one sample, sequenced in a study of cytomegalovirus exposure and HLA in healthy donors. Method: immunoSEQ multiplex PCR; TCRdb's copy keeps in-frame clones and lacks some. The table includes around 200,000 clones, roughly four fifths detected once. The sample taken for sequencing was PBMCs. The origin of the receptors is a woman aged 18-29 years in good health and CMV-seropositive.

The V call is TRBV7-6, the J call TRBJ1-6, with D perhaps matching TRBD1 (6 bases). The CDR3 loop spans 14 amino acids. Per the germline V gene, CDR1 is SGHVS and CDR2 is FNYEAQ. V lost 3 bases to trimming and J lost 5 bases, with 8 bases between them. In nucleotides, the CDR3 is TGTGCCAGCAGCTTGACAGGAGATAATTCACCCCTCCACTTT. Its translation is CASSLTGDNSPLHF.

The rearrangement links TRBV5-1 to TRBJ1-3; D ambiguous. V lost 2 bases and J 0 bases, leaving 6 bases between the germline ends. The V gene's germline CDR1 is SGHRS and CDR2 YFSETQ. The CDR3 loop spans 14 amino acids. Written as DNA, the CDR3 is TGCGCCAGCAGCTTTTCCTCCTCTGGAAACACCATATATTTT. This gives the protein CASSFSSSGNTIYF.

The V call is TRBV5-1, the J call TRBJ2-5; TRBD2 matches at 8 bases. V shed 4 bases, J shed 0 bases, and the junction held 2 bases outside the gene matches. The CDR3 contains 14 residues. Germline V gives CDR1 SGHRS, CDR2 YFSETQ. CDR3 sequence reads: CASSILADQETQYF. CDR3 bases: TGCGCCAGCAGCATACTAGCGGACCAAGAGACCCAGTACTTC.

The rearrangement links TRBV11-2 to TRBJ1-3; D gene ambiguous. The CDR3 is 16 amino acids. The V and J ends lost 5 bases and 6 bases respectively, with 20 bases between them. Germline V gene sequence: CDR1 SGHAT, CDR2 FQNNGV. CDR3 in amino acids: CASSPLGEWLENTIYF. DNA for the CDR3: TGTGCCAGCAGCCCGCTTGGAGAATGGCTTGAAAACACCATATATTTT.

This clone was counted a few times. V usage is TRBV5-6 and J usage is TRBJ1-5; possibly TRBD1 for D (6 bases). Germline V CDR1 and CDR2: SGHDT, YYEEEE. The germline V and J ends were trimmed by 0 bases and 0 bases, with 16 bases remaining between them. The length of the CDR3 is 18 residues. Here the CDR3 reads CASSLGPPTGDSNQPQHF. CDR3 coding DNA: TGTGCCAGCAGCTTGGGCCCCCCGACAGGCGATAGCAATCAGCCCCAGCATTTT.

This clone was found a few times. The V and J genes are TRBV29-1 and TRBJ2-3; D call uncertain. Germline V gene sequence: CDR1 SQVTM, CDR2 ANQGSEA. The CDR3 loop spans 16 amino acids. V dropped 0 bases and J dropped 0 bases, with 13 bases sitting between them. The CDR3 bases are TGCAGCGTTGAAGACCGAATGGTTCTAAGCACAGATACGCAGTATTTT. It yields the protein CSVEDRMVLSTDTQYF.

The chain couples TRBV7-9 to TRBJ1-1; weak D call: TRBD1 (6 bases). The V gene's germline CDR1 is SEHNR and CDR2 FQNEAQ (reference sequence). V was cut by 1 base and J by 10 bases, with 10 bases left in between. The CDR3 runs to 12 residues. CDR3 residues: CASSLVSDRAFF. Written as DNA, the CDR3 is TGTGCCAGCAGCTTAGTGTCGGACAGAGCTTTCTTT.

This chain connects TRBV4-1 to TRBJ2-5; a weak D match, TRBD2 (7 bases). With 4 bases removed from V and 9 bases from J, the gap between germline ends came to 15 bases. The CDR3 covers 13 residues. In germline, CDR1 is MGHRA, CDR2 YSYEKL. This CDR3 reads CASSLIGGAAQYF. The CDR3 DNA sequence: TGCGCCAGCAGCCTGATAGGGGGGGCGGCCCAGTACTTC.